The following is a T cell receptor (beta chain) sequence with its context. V gave up 8 bases and J gave up 0 bases, with 26 bases separating them. This CDR3 is built from 18 residues. Germline CDR1 is MNHEY and CDR2 is SMNVEV (reference sequence). The sample originates from a study of blood T cell repertoires in COVID-19. In the study overall: COVID-19 samples, acute and convalescent, were from the United States, Italy and Spain.

Sequencing used immunoSEQ multiplex PCR; TCRdb keeps in-frame clones, though not all of them. The sample lists 400,000 to 450,000 clones, 75% to 90% occurring once. The study recruited people aged about 18 to 90 years across approximately 24 US areas. Donors were grouped by their self-reported clinical history. All recovered Cohort 3 donors got two negative PCRs, got clearance, or saw symptom resolution. Sequencing was carried out using PBMCs or T cells enriched from blood (not recorded which). The genes are TRBV27 and TRBJ2-7, with D possibly being TRBD1 (5 bases). The clonotype was recovered from a man younger than 40 who had recovered from COVID-19. The CDR3 DNA reads TGTGCCAGCCGAAAAGGACAAACAGGAAGACGCAGCTCCTACGAGCAGTACTTC. As protein: CASRKGQTGRRSSYEQYF.